This is a list of T cell receptor beta chains from one sample in a study of blood T cells in healthy people across ages. Via MiXCR, TCRdb re-called the 5' RACE reads, giving one row per CDR3 protein. The table records hundreds of thousands of distinct CDR3 sequences, approximately 59% of them present only once. Input material: blood. Receptor source: a man in his fifties or sixties in good health. The CDR3 runs from the conserved cysteine through the conserved F or W. A D gene is named only where the DNA matches it firmly. Size values are once, few and many counts, or a class for expanded clones, and some rows have none.

size,J,V,D,CDR3,DNA
.,TRBJ2-7,TRBV20-1,TRBD1,CSASSPGTGSYEQYF,TGCAGTGCTAGTTCCCCCGGGACAGGGTCCTACGAGCAGTACTTC
.,TRBJ2-1,TRBV3-1,.,CASSQVWGSYNEQFF,TGTGCCAGCAGCCAAGTGTGGGGGTCCTACAATGAGCAGTTCTTC
.,TRBJ2-1,TRBV6-1,.,CASKSEGGGGFYNEQFF,TGTGCCAGCAAATCCGAAGGGGGGGGAGGCTTCTACAATGAGCAGTTCTTC
.,TRBJ2-7,TRBV7-9,.,CASSLASGGGISSYEQYF,TGTGCCAGCAGCTTAGCCTCCGGCGGAGGGATATCCTCCTACGAGCAGTACTTC
.,TRBJ2-3,TRBV12-3/TRBV12-4,.,CASSLGGTAIFGTQYF,TGTGCCAGCAGTTTAGGAGGAACCGCGATTTTTGGTACGCAGTATTTT
.,TRBJ2-7,TRBV6-1,TRBD1,CASITDRGDEQYF,TGTGCCAGCATTACAGACAGGGGCGACGAGCAGTACTTC
.,TRBJ1-5,TRBV7-2,TRBD1,CASSRPTGQGYQPQHF,TGTGCCAGCAGCCGCCCTACGGGACAGGGTTATCAGCCCCAGCATTTT
.,TRBJ2-1,TRBV4-2,.,CASTRWISSYNEQFF,TGTGCCAGCACCAGGTGGATAAGCTCCTACAATGAGCAGTTCTTC
.,TRBJ2-4,TRBV6-5,.,CASIDNRQVLYF,TGTGCCAGCATCGACAATCGGCAGGTTTTGTACTTC
.,TRBJ1-1,TRBV29-1,TRBD1,CSARGQGVYTEAFF,TGCAGCGCAAGGGGTCAGGGGGTGTACACTGAAGCTTTCTTT
few,TRBJ1-6,TRBV7-2,TRBD1,CASSPSGGRSPLHF,TGTGCCAGCAGCCCCTCAGGGGGCCGATCACCCCTCCACTTT
.,TRBJ1-3,TRBV20-1,.,CSARDTGRSGNTIYF,TGCAGTGCTAGAGATACAGGGCGCTCTGGAAACACCATATATTTT
few,TRBJ1-4,TRBV11-2,.,CASSLVRGTNEKLFF,TGTGCCAGCAGCTTAGTACGGGGCACTAATGAAAAACTGTTTTTT
.,TRBJ2-7,TRBV25-1,.,CASSEYFSPYERYF,TGTGCCAGCAGTGAATATTTCAGCCCCTACGAGCGGTACTTC
few,TRBJ2-1,TRBV20-1,TRBD2,CSAGSSGGFQHEQFF,TGCAGTGCTGGTTCTAGCGGGGGGTTCCAGCATGAGCAGTTCTTC
.,TRBJ2-5,TRBV7-9,TRBD1,CASGTGLGEQYF,TGTGCCAGCGGGACAGGGCTTGGTGAGCAGTACTTC
.,TRBJ2-3,TRBV6-5,.,CASRDGTGTDTQYF,TGTGCCAGCAGAGACGGGACTGGCACAGATACGCAGTATTTT
.,TRBJ2-2,TRBV7-2,.,CASSLGSRATGELFF,TGTGCCAGCAGCTTAGGGTCTAGGGCCACCGGGGAGCTGTTTTTT
.,TRBJ2-2,TRBV2,TRBD2,CASRRTSGASGELFF,TGTGCCAGCAGAAGGACTAGCGGGGCCTCCGGGGAGCTGTTTTTT
.,TRBJ2-5,TRBV20-1,TRBD2,CSAWTSGGETQYF,TGCAGTGCCTGGACTAGCGGAGGGGAGACCCAGTACTTC
few,TRBJ1-6,TRBV10-2,TRBD1,CASSEPGTGSYSPLHF,TGCGCCAGCAGTGAACCCGGGACAGGTTCCTATTCACCCCTCCACTTT
.,TRBJ2-5,TRBV6-5,TRBD1,CASSYSGAPDRVQETQYF,TGTGCCAGCAGTTACTCTGGGGCGCCGGACAGGGTCCAAGAGACCCAGTACTTC
few,TRBJ2-7,TRBV2,.,CASAWGAGPAEQYF,TGTGCCAGCGCTTGGGGGGCAGGCCCCGCCGAGCAGTACTTC
.,TRBJ2-7,TRBV5-1,TRBD1,CASSPTGYNEQYF,TGCGCCAGCAGTCCGACAGGGTACAACGAGCAGTACTTC
few,TRBJ2-5,TRBV6-6,TRBD2,CASSSGSGEETQYF,TGTGCCAGCAGTTCGGGGAGCGGGGAAGAGACCCAGTACTTC
few,TRBJ2-3,TRBV12-3/TRBV12-4,.,CASSLDLGGDTQYF,TGTGCCAGCAGTTTAGACTTGGGGGGAGATACGCAGTATTTT
many,TRBJ2-5,TRBV27,TRBD2,CASSSPGTSGNEQYF,TGTGCCAGCAGTTCCCCCGGGACTAGCGGCAATGAGCAGTACTTC
.,TRBJ2-1,TRBV3-1,.,CASSPQPGLTNEQFF,TGTGCCAGCAGCCCGCAACCGGGACTGACCAATGAGCAGTTCTTC
few,TRBJ2-5,TRBV5-4,.,CARPGTQGEETQYF,TGTGCCCGCCCCGGGACCCAAGGGGAAGAGACCCAGTACTTC
.,TRBJ1-1,TRBV20-1,TRBD1,CSARDPGTGVNTEAFF,TGCAGTGCTAGAGATCCCGGGACAGGGGTGAACACTGAAGCTTTCTTT
few,TRBJ2-5,TRBV27,.,CASSSVNGETQYF,TGTGCCAGCAGTTCCGTTAACGGAGAGACCCAGTACTTC